This TCR beta chain was recorded in a study of control samples from healthy donors and cancer patients. Data came from immunoSEQ multiplex PCR; TCRdb stores just in-frame clones and leaves some out. The sample lists some 150,000 clones; roughly 94% were seen once. Trimming left V 6 bases short and J 2 bases short, with 14 bases between. The CDR3 totals 15 residues. CDR1 and CDR2 from the germline V gene are SGHVS and FQNEAQ. This clone was counted a few times. Sequences were obtained from blood. The chain links TRBV7-8 to TRBJ1-5; no clear D. This receptor was identified in a man aged 35-49 years in good health. CDR3 bases: TGTGCCAGCAGTTATGCCACCATGGGCAATCAGCCCCAGCATTTT. It translates to CASSYATMGNQPQHF.